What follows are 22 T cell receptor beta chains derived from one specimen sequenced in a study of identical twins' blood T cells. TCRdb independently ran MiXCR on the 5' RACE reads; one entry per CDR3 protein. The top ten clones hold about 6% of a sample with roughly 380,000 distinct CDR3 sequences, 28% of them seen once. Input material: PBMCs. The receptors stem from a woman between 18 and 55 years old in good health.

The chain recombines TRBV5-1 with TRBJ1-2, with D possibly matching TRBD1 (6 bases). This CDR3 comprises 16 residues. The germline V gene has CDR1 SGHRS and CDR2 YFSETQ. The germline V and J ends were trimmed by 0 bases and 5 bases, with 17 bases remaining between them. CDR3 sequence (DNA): TGCGCCAGCAGCTTGGAGGGCGGGACACAGAAATATGGCTACACCTTC. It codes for CASSLEGGTQKYGYTF. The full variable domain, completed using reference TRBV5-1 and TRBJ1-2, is KAGVTQTPRYLIKTRGQQVTLSCSPISGHRSVSWYQQTPGQGLQFLFEYFSETQRNKGNFPGRFSGRQFSNSRSEMNVSTLELGDSALYLCASSLEGGTQKYGYTFGSGTRLTVV.

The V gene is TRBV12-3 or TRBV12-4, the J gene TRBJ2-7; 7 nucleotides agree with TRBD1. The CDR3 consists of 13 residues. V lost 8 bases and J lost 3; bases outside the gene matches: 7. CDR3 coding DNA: TGTGCCAGCGGCCCGGGACAGTTCTACGAGCAGTACTTC. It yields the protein CASGPGQFYEQYF.

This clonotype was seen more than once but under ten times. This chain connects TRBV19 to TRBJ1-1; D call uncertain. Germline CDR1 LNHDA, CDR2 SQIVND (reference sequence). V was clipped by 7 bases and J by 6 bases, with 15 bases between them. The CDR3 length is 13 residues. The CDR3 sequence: CASKKLGSPEAFF. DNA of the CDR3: TGTGCCAGTAAAAAATTAGGGAGCCCTGAAGCTTTCTTT.

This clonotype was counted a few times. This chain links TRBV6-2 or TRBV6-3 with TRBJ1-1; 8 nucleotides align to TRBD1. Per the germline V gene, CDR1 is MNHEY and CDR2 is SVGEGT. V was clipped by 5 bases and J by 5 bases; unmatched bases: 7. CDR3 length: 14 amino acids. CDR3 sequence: CASSLRDRRTEAFF. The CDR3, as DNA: TGTGCCAGCAGTCTCCGGGACAGGAGGACTGAAGCTTTCTTT.

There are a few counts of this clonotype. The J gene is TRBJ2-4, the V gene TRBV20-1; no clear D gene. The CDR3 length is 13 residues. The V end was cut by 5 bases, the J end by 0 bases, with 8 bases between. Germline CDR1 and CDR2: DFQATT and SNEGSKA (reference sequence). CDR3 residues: CSAGYLAKNIQYF. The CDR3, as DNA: TGCAGTGCTGGCTACCTAGCCAAAAACATTCAGTACTTC.

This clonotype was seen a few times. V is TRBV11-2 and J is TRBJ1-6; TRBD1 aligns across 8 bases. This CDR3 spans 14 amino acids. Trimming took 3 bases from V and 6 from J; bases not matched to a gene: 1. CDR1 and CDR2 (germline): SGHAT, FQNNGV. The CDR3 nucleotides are TGTGCCAGCAGCTTTGACAGGGGTAATTCACCCCTCCACTTT. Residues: CASSFDRGNSPLHF. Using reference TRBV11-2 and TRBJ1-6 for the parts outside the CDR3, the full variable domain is EAGVAQSPRYKIIEKRQSVAFWCNPISGHATLYWYQQILGQGPKLLIQFQNNGVVDDSQLPKDRFSAERLKGVDSTLKIQPAKLEDSAVYLCASSFDRGNSPLHFGNGTRLTVT.

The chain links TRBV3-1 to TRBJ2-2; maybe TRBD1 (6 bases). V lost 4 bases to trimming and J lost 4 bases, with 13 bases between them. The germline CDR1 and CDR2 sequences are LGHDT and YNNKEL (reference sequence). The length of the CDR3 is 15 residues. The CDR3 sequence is CASSLQGLGTGELFF. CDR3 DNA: TGTGCCAGCAGCCTACAGGGTCTGGGCACCGGGGAGCTGTTTTTT.

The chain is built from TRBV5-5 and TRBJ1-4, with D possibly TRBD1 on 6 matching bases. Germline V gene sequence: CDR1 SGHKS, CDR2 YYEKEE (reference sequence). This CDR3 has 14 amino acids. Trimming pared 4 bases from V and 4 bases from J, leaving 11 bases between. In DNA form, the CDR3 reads TGTGCCAGCAGCCGACAGGCCGTTAATGAAAAACTGTTTTTT. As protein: CASSRQAVNEKLFF.

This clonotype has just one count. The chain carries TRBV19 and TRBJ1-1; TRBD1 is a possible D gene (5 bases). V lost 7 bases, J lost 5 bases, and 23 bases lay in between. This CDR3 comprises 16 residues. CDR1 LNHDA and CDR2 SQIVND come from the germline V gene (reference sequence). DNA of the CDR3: TGTGCCAGTAAGGAAGAGACAGCACCCGGGGGGACTGAAGCTTTCTTT. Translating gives CASKEETAPGGTEAFF.

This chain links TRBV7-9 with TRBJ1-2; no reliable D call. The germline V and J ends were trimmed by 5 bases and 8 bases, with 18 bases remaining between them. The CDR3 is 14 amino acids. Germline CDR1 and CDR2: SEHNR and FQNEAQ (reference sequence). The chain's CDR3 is CASSPPNPLVGYTF. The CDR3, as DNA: TGTGCCAGCAGCCCCCCCAACCCCCTAGTAGGCTACACCTTC.

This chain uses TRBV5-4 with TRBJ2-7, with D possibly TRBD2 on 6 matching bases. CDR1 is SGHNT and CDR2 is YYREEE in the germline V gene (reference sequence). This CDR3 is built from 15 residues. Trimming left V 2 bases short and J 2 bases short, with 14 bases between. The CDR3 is CASSFSSSATYEQYF. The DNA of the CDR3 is TGTGCCAGCAGCTTTTCGTCTAGCGCTACCTACGAGCAGTACTTC. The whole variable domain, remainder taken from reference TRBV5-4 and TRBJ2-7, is ETGVTQSPTHLIKTRGQQVTLRCSSQSGHNTVSWYQQALGQGPQFIFQYYREEENGRGNFPPRFSGLQFPNYSSELNVNALELDDSALYLCASSFSSSATYEQYFGPGTRLTVT.

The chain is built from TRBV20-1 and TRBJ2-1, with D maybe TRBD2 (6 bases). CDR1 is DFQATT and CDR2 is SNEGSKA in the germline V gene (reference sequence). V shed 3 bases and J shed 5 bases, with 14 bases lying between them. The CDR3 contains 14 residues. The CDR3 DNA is TGCAGTGCTAGGGAACATTGGGGGGACAATGAGCAGTTCTTC. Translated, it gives CSAREHWGDNEQFF.

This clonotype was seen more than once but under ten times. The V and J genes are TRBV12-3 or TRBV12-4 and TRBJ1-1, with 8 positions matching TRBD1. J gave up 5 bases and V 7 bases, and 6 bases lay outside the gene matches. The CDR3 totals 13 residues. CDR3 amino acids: CASIQTGGTEAFF. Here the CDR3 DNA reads TGTGCCAGCATTCAAACAGGGGGAACTGAAGCTTTCTTT.

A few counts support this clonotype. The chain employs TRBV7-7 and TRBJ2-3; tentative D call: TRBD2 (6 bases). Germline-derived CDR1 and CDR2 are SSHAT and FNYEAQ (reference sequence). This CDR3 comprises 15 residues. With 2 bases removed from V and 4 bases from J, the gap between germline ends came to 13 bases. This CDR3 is CASSLLSGVADTQYF. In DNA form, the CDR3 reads TGTGCCAGCAGCTTATTATCGGGAGTTGCAGATACGCAGTATTTT.

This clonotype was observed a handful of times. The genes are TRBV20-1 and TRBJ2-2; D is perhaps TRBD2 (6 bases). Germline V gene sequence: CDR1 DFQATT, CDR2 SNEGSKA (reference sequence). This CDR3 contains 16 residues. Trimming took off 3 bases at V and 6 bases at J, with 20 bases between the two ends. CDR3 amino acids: CSARAPGFWGAGELFF. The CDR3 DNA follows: TGCAGTGCTAGGGCCCCAGGGTTCTGGGGGGCCGGGGAGCTGTTTTTT.

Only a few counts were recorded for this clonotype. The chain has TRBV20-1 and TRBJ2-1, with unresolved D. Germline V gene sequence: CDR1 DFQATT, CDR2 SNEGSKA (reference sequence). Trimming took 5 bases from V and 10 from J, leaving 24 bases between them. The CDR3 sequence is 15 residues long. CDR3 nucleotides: TGCAGTGCTTACATGACTGGCTCGCGATTCTCGGAGCAGTTCTTC. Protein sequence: CSAYMTGSRFSEQFF.

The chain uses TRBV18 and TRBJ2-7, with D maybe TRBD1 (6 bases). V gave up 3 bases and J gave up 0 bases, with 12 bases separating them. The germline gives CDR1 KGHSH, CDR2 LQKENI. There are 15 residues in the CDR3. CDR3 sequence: CASSPTGPSSYEQYF. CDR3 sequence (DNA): TGTGCCAGCTCACCGACAGGACCTAGCTCCTACGAGCAGTACTTC.

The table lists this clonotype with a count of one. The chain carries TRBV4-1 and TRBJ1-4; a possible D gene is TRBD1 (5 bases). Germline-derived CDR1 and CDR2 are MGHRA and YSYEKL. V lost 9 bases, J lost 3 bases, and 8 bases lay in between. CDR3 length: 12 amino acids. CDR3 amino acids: CARRQSNEKLFF. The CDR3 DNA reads TGCGCCAGGAGACAGTCTAATGAAAAACTGTTTTTT.

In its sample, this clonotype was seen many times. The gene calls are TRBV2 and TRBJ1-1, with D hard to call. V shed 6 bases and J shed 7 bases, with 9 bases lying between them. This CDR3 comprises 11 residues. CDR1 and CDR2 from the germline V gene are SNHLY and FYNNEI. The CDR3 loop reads CASSPYYEAFF. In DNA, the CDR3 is TGTGCCAGCAGCCCTTATTATGAAGCTTTCTTT.

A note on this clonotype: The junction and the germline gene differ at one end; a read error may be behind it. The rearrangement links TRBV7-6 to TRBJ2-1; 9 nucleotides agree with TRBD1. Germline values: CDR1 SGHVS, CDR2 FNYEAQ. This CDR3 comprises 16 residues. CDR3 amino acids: CASSQGTGRAYNGQFF. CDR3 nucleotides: TGTGCCAGCAGCCAGGGGACAGGGAGAGCCTACAATGGGCAGTTCTTC.

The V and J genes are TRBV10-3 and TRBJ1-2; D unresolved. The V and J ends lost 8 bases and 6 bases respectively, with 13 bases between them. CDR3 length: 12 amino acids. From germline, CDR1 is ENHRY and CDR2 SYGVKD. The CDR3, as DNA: TGTGCCATCTCTGGCCAGCAGGATGGCTACACCTTC. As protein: CAISGQQDGYTF.

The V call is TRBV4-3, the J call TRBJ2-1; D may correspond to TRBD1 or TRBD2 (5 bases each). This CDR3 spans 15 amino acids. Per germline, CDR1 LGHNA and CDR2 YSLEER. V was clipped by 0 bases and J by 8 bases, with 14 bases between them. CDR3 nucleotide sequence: TGCGCCAGCAGCCAAGAATGGGGGAGTGGCGATGAGCAGTTCTTC. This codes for CASSQEWGSGDEQFF.